The present TCR beta chain was sequenced within a study of CD8 T cells in ankylosing spondylitis. Whole-study findings and limits: Eight or nine highly homologous variants made up a TCR beta motif that seemed to typify ankylosing spondylitis blood.

TCRdb re-called the 5' RACE reads through MiXCR, storing one row per CDR3 protein. The top ten clones hold 4.6% of a sample with roughly 39,000 distinct CDR3 sequences, around 2.8% of them seen once. Germline CDR1 and CDR2: SGDLS and YYNGEE. V lost 0 bases to trimming and J lost 5 bases; unmatched junction nucleotides: 4. This CDR3 spans 15 amino acids. The table lists this clonotype with many counts. Its antigen is not known. The origin of this receptor is a male donor with ankylosing spondylitis or in good health (not recorded which). The sample was blood, either unsorted or a sorted T cell fraction (not recorded which). This chain uses TRBV9 with TRBJ2-2, with 7 bases matching TRBD1. This CDR3 reads CASSVADRATGELFF. The CDR3 DNA reads as TGTGCCAGCAGCGTAGCCGACAGGGCGACCGGGGAGCTGTTTTTT.